This note documents a single T cell receptor (beta chain) sequence. Its antigen specificity is not known. The input lacks base qualities; no much larger clone sits a single base away. At one collaborating source in Seattle, patients were enrolled during active infection and were followed longitudinally through the course of disease. Whole blood was collected in K2EDTA tubes by collaborating institutions according to the institutions' own protocols. For TCRbeta analysis, collaborators shipped samples in one of three forms: frozen whole blood, isolated PBMCs, or DNA extracted from either of those sample types. V loses 10 bases, J loses 4 bases, and the germline ends lie 19 bases apart. From the germline V gene (reference sequence), CDR1 is MNHNY and CDR2 is SVGAGI. The CDR3 contains 14 residues, cysteine and phenylalanine counted. Left in the record is the CDR3 DNA by itself, 42 bases read in frame from the first base.

This entry is derived from a study of blood T cell repertoires in COVID-19 (dated by TCRdb to about 2020). As for the study more broadly: Samples from collaborators originated in the United States, Italy and Spain and spanned both the acute and convalescent phases of COVID-19. The repertoires were released in a freely available public database intended as a resource for research on the immune response to SARS-CoV-2. Sample metadata almost always included a de-identified subject ID, COVID-19 status, age in years and sex. The samples were drawn from two sources: the first 160 participants of the ongoing ImmuneRACE study, and 1,200 or so subjects contributed by 6 global collaborators. Subjects who had been exposed to COVID-19, were actively infected with it, or had recovered from it provided the deeply sampled blood TCRbeta repertoires that made up the dataset. The material from the prospective study consisted of cDNA or gDNA derived from T cells, B-cell-depleted T cells, or PBMCs. Where available, HLA class I and class II types were obtained from metadata supplied by the sample provider rather than from assay-based typing.

The paper's findings and limits, for the study overall: The quantity of clinical and demographic metadata differed by source and by participant and was supplied without curation.

TCRbeta CDR3 regions were amplified from genomic DNA using the immunoSEQ Assay, a bias-controlled multiplex PCR. Turning to the authors' computational methods: Nucleated cell counts per sample were estimated from amplification of reference gene primers within the assay. To quantify the absolute abundance of each unique TCRbeta CDR3 rearrangement, sequence reads were collapsed and filtered. For each sample, productive Simpson clonality was calculated as the square root of Simpson's diversity index over productive rearrangements. TCRdb re-hosts the immuneACCESS table, in-frame sequences only. Its copies lack some clones; in the studies checked, an unresolved V gene accounts for under half of them, and the cause for the rest is not known. The V and J calls and clone size come from that table; D and trimming were worked out from the DNA. This sample is represented by almost 250,000 clones; roughly 88% of them were singletons. About 6% of the sample goes to the ten largest clones.

The rearrangement combines TRBV6-6 with TRBJ1-1; TRBD1 is possibly the D segment (6 matching bases). Source material: peripheral blood. This clonotype was sampled from an elderly woman with COVID-19, enrolled during active disease. The CDR3 region: CATAVGGTVTEAFF. The DNA reads TGTGCCACCGCCGTAGGGGGTACCGTCACTGAAGCTTTCTTT.